The rows below give T cell receptor beta chains drawn from one sample of a study of a mutant IDH1 vaccine in newly diagnosed glioma. What these receptors recognize is not known. TCRdb keeps only in-frame clones here, not all; method: immunoSEQ multiplex PCR. The sample records 60,000 or so clones, under 90% being singletons. The source was PBMCs, collected from a glioma patient whose treatment included an IDH1 peptide vaccine. The receptors stem from a man aged 25-45 years with glioma. Each CDR3 is given with its conserved first and last residue. The D gene is left open where the match is weak. Part of the rows lack a size; the others show once, few, many or a class for expanded clones.

v_gene: TRBV7-2
d_gene: NA
abundance: NA
j_gene: TRBJ1-2
CDR3aa: CASSRESWGIDYGYTF
CDR3nt: TGTGCCAGCAGCCGAGAGTCGTGGGGGATTGACTATGGCTACACCTTC

v_gene: TRBV28
d_gene: NA
abundance: NA
j_gene: TRBJ1-2
CDR3aa: CASSLQGSGYTF
CDR3nt: TGTGCCAGCAGTTTACAGGGGAGCGGCTACACCTTC

v_gene: TRBV29-1
d_gene: NA
abundance: NA
j_gene: TRBJ1-3
CDR3aa: CSVLGGLAGNTIYF
CDR3nt: TGCAGCGTTTTGGGGGGGCTCGCTGGAAACACCATATATTTT

v_gene: TRBV5-4
d_gene: NA
abundance: NA
j_gene: TRBJ1-2
CDR3aa: CASSLDRGDGYTF
CDR3nt: TGTGCCAGCAGTTTGGACAGAGGGGATGGCTACACCTTC

v_gene: TRBV19
d_gene: NA
abundance: once
j_gene: TRBJ1-4
CDR3aa: CASSVQGELSSLSEKLFF
CDR3nt: TGTGCCAGTAGCGTCCAGGGTGAACTATCGTCCCTGAGTGAAAAACTGTTTTTT

v_gene: TRBV19
d_gene: TRBD1
abundance: NA
j_gene: TRBJ1-1
CDR3aa: CASFIRTGPATMNTEAFF
CDR3nt: TGTGCCAGTTTCATCCGGACAGGTCCCGCGACTATGAACACTGAAGCTTTCTTT

v_gene: TRBV5-6
d_gene: NA
abundance: once
j_gene: TRBJ1-1
CDR3aa: CASSLVRHNEAFF
CDR3nt: TGTGCCAGCAGCTTGGTGCGGCACAACGAAGCTTTCTTT

v_gene: TRBV5-1
d_gene: NA
abundance: NA
j_gene: TRBJ1-3
CDR3aa: CASSLAGMVGNTIYF
CDR3nt: TGCGCCAGCAGCTTGGCCGGAATGGTGGGAAACACCATATATTTT

v_gene: TRBV5-1
d_gene: TRBD1
abundance: NA
j_gene: TRBJ1-1
CDR3aa: CASSLNRGRNTEAFF
CDR3nt: TGCGCCAGCAGCTTGAACAGGGGTCGGAACACTGAAGCTTTCTTT

v_gene: TRBV19
d_gene: NA
abundance: NA
j_gene: TRBJ2-1
CDR3aa: CASSAQVYNEQFF
CDR3nt: TGTGCCAGTAGTGCCCAGGTGTACAATGAGCAGTTCTTC

v_gene: TRBV19
d_gene: TRBD1
abundance: NA
j_gene: TRBJ2-1
CDR3aa: CASSSAGDRGYNEQFF
CDR3nt: TGTGCCAGTAGTTCCGCGGGGGACAGGGGCTACAATGAGCAGTTCTTC

v_gene: TRBV7-8
d_gene: TRBD1
abundance: NA
j_gene: TRBJ2-7
CDR3aa: CASSLERQGDYEQYF
CDR3nt: TGTGCCAGCAGCTTAGAACGCCAGGGGGATTACGAGCAGTACTTC

v_gene: TRBV10-3
d_gene: TRBD1
abundance: once
j_gene: TRBJ1-1
CDR3aa: CAISGGTGALNTEAFF
CDR3nt: TGTGCCATCAGTGGTGGGACAGGAGCCCTGAACACTGAAGCTTTCTTT

v_gene: TRBV10-2
d_gene: NA
abundance: NA
j_gene: TRBJ2-3
CDR3aa: CASSGGLADTQYF
CDR3nt: TGCGCCAGCAGTGGGGGGCTGGCAGATACGCAGTATTTT

v_gene: TRBV30
d_gene: NA
abundance: NA
j_gene: TRBJ1-6
CDR3aa: CAFLGGIHSPLHF
CDR3nt: TGTGCCTTCCTAGGAGGGATTCATTCACCCCTCCACTTT

v_gene: TRBV19
d_gene: TRBD1
abundance: NA
j_gene: TRBJ2-7
CDR3aa: CASSAPDRAIYEQYF
CDR3nt: TGTGCCAGTAGTGCGCCGGACAGGGCGATCTACGAGCAGTACTTC

v_gene: TRBV28
d_gene: NA
abundance: NA
j_gene: TRBJ1-1
CDR3aa: CASRPGVGTEAFF
CDR3nt: TGTGCCAGCAGACCAGGGGTAGGCACTGAAGCTTTCTTT

v_gene: TRBV5-1
d_gene: NA
abundance: NA
j_gene: TRBJ2-3
CDR3aa: CASSFRGEYTQYF
CDR3nt: TGCGCCAGCAGCTTCAGAGGGGAGTATACGCAGTATTTT

v_gene: TRBV4-1
d_gene: NA
abundance: few
j_gene: TRBJ1-5
CDR3aa: CASSQVQENQPQHF
CDR3nt: TGCGCCAGCAGCCAAGTACAGGAAAATCAGCCCCAGCATTTT

v_gene: TRBV9
d_gene: NA
abundance: NA
j_gene: TRBJ2-1
CDR3aa: CASSSGTGVGNEQFF
CDR3nt: TGTGCCAGCAGCTCCGGGACCGGGGTGGGTAATGAGCAGTTCTTC

v_gene: TRBV6-5
d_gene: NA
abundance: NA
j_gene: TRBJ1-5
CDR3aa: CASSRGYSNQPQHF
CDR3nt: TGTGCCAGCAGTAGAGGGTATAGCAATCAGCCCCAGCATTTT

v_gene: TRBV18
d_gene: TRBD1
abundance: NA
j_gene: TRBJ1-2
CDR3aa: CASSPLGAGGTANYGYTF
CDR3nt: TGTGCCAGCTCACCCCTCGGGGCAGGGGGCACAGCTAACTATGGCTACACCTTC

v_gene: TRBV19
d_gene: NA
abundance: NA
j_gene: TRBJ1-4
CDR3aa: CASSIHAQGILNEKLFF
CDR3nt: TGTGCCAGTAGTATTCATGCTCAGGGGATTCTTAATGAAAAACTGTTTTTT

v_gene: TRBV2
d_gene: NA
abundance: once
j_gene: TRBJ1-2
CDR3aa: CASTRGPSVFDYGYTF
CDR3nt: TGTGCCAGCACGCGGGGACCGTCTGTTTTCGACTATGGCTACACCTTC

v_gene: TRBV9
d_gene: NA
abundance: NA
j_gene: TRBJ2-5
CDR3aa: CASSVAGARRETQYF
CDR3nt: TGTGCCAGCAGCGTAGCTGGGGCTAGAAGAGAGACCCAGTACTTC

v_gene: TRBV5-1
d_gene: TRBD1
abundance: NA
j_gene: TRBJ1-3
CDR3aa: CASSLDDRGSGNTIYF
CDR3nt: TGCGCCAGCAGCCTGGACGACAGGGGCTCAGGAAACACCATATATTTT

v_gene: TRBV7-9
d_gene: NA
abundance: NA
j_gene: TRBJ1-2
CDR3aa: CASSSPRIRTNSDYGYTF
CDR3nt: TGTGCCAGCAGCTCCCCTCGTATTAGGACCAACTCTGACTATGGCTACACCTTC

v_gene: TRBV21-1
d_gene: NA
abundance: NA
j_gene: TRBJ1-5
CDR3aa: CATHCRVYRNQPQHF
CDR3nt: TGTGCCACCCATTGCAGGGTTTATCGCAATCAGCCCCAGCATTTT